These T cell receptor beta chains were read from a single sample in a study of T cell responses to AZD1222 COVID-19 vaccine. Clones were sequenced by immunoSEQ multiplex PCR, and TCRdb holds only the in-frame ones, with some missing. The sample has around 80,000 clones; approximately 83% are singletons. The sample in question was peripheral blood, obtained 28 days after the second AZD1222 dose. Receptors originate from an adult who received the AZD1222 COVID-19 vaccine. Each CDR3 is given with its conserved first and last residue. A D gene is named only where the DNA matches it firmly. Clone sizes are given selectively: once, few, many, or a class where the clone is expanded.

clone_size	d_call	v_call	j_call	cdr3_nt	cdr3_aa
.	TRBD1	TRBV5-4	TRBJ1-1	TGTGCCAGCAGCCCAGGGGGGGGACAAAGGAACACTGAAGCTTTCTTT	CASSPGGGQRNTEAFF
.	TRBD1	TRBV6-6	TRBJ2-3	TGTGCCAGCAGTCCGGAGCCCTGGACAGGCACGCAGTATTTT	CASSPEPWTGTQYF
.	.	TRBV25-1	TRBJ2-3	TGTGCCAGCAGTGAGGATGTGGGGCGGGATACGCAGTATTTT	CASSEDVGRDTQYF
.	.	TRBV18	TRBJ2-7	TGTGCCAGCTCACCGATGACAGGCTTATCCTACGAGCAGTACTTC	CASSPMTGLSYEQYF
.	.	TRBV10-3	TRBJ1-5	TGTGCCATCAGTGGAGAGAGGAATCAGCCCCAGCATTTT	CAISGERNQPQHF
.	.	TRBV3-1/TRBV3-2	TRBJ2-1	TGTGCCAGCAGCCGTGACAATAGTTACAATGAGCAGTTCTTC	CASSRDNSYNEQFF
.	.	TRBV18	TRBJ2-1	TGTGCCAGCTCACCGTCACGGGGGGCCCCCCACAATGAGCAGTTCTTC	CASSPSRGAPHNEQFF
.	.	TRBV5-1	TRBJ1-6	TGCGCCAGCAGCTACGGTGATTCACCCCTCCACTTT	CASSYGDSPLHF
.	.	TRBV7-3	TRBJ2-5	TGTGCCAGCAGCTTAGGCCGCCAAGAGACCCAGTACTTC	CASSLGRQETQYF
few	TRBD2	TRBV5-1	TRBJ2-1	TGCGCCAGCAGTCCACTAGCGGGGGTCACAAATGAGCAGTTCTTC	CASSPLAGVTNEQFF
.	.	TRBV7-2	TRBJ2-1	TGTGCCAGCAGCTTAGAGGGCAGGGGCAGTCGGCACAATGAGCAGTTCTTC	CASSLEGRGSRHNEQFF
.	.	TRBV5-1	TRBJ2-3	TGCGCCAGCAGCTTGGAGGCTAGCGGCACAGATACGCAGTATTTT	CASSLEASGTDTQYF
once	.	TRBV7-9	TRBJ2-5	TGTGCCAGCGAGCAGCAAGAGACCCAGTACTTC	CASEQQETQYF
.	.	TRBV5-1	TRBJ2-3	TGCGCCAGCAGCTTGCAGGGACTCCTCACAGATACGCAGTATTTT	CASSLQGLLTDTQYF
once	TRBD1	TRBV10-3	TRBJ2-7	TGTGCCATCAGTACGCAGGGGGCTACCTACGAGCAGTACTTC	CAISTQGATYEQYF
.	TRBD1	TRBV29-1	TRBJ2-5	TGCAGCGTTCGCGACAGGGGGATAATGGGAGAGACCCAGTACTTC	CSVRDRGIMGETQYF
.	.	TRBV13	TRBJ1-6	TGTGCCAGCAGCCCATGGACGGGGAATTCACCCCTCCACTTT	CASSPWTGNSPLHF
.	.	TRBV18	TRBJ1-6	TGTGCCAGCTCACCGGGAAGGGCTACGGATTCACCCCTCCACTTT	CASSPGRATDSPLHF
.	.	TRBV27	TRBJ2-1	TGTGCCAGCAGTTTACAGGGGAAATGGTGGAATGAGCAGTTCTTC	CASSLQGKWWNEQFF
.	.	TRBV4-2	TRBJ2-2	TGTGCCAGCAGCCAAGAATCTCTGGCAATAAACACCGGGGAGCTGTTTTTT	CASSQESLAINTGELFF
once	TRBD1	TRBV7-8	TRBJ2-2	TGTGCCAGCAGCTTTAACCGGGACAGGGGTTTTTTTAACGGGGAGCTGTTTTTT	CASSFNRDRGFFNGELFF
.	.	TRBV6-5	TRBJ1-3	TGTGCCAGCAGTTACTCATGGTCAGGGGTTGACACCATATATTTT	CASSYSWSGVDTIYF
.	.	TRBV30	TRBJ1-2	TGTGCCGCCGGGTCGGGACAAATCTATGGCTACACCTTC	CAAGSGQIYGYTF
.	.	TRBV10-3	TRBJ2-7	TGTGCCATCAGTGGGAAGGGAGGGACAAATTACGAGCAGTACTTC	CAISGKGGTNYEQYF
.	TRBD1	TRBV28	TRBJ1-4	TGTGCCAGCAGTCTATCTATACAGGGGACGGATGAAAAACTGTTTTTT	CASSLSIQGTDEKLFF
.	.	TRBV12-3/TRBV12-4	TRBJ2-3	TGTGCCAGCAGGGACACAGATACGCAGTATTTT	CASRDTDTQYF
.	TRBD1	TRBV19	TRBJ2-7	TGTGCCAGTAGGGACAGGGGGAGCTCCTACGAGCAGTACTTC	CASRDRGSSYEQYF